This T cell receptor (beta chain) derives from a study of blood T cell repertoires in COVID-19. As for the study in general: Material from acute and convalescent COVID-19 was sourced from the United States, Italy and Spain. Nucleic acid was either cDNA or gDNA, and it came from T cells, B-cell-depleted T cells, or PBMCs.

Original processing methods: Nucleated cell number was recorded as an estimate derived from reference gene primer amplification. Produced via immunoSEQ multiplex PCR; TCRdb's table is partial and in-frame only. The V and J calls and clone size come from that table; D and trimming were worked out from the DNA. This repertoire shows 30,000 to 40,000 clones, just under 75% found once; its top ten account for 10%. The CDR3 length is 14 residues. Trimming cost V 3 bases and J 1 base, with 11 bases left between them. Germline V lookup: CDR1 SGHRS, CDR2 YFSETQ. The source material was peripheral blood. The source is a man between 65 and 80 years old with COVID-19, enrolled during active disease. This chain joins TRBV5-1 and TRBJ2-7, with D perhaps TRBD2 (5 bases). CDR3 bases: TGCGCCAGCAGCTCTAGCCAGAAGTCCTACGAGCAGTACTTC. Residues: CASSSSQKSYEQYF. Full variable domain (remainder filled in from reference TRBV5-1 and TRBJ2-7): KAGVTQTPRYLIKTRGQQVTLSCSPISGHRSVSWYQQTPGQGLQFLFEYFSETQRNKGNFPGRFSGRQFSNSRSEMNVSTLELGDSALYLCASSSSQKSYEQYFGPGTRLTVT.